Listed below are T cell receptor beta chains from one sample, sequenced in a study of blood T cell repertoires in COVID-19. Sequencing was performed with immunoSEQ multiplex PCR; in TCRdb, only in-frame clones are kept and a portion is missing. The table shows some 140,000 clones, with roughly 79% occurring only once. Sequenced: peripheral blood. The origin of the receptors is a human donor in a cohort sampled during active COVID-19. The CDR3 runs from the conserved cysteine through the conserved F or W. Fields, in order: J gene, D gene, clone size, V gene, CDR3 length, CDR3 DNA, CDR3 protein. A D gene is named only where the DNA matches it firmly. Size values are once, few and many counts, or a class for expanded clones, and some rows have none.

j_call: TRBJ1-1; d_call: .; clone_size: .; v_call: TRBV28; cdr3_length: 14; cdr3_nt: TGTGCCAGCAGAGGGAATAGGGGGAACACTGAAGCTTTCTTT; cdr3_aa: CASRGNRGNTEAFF
j_call: TRBJ1-1; d_call: TRBD1; clone_size: .; v_call: TRBV6-5; cdr3_length: 14; cdr3_nt: TGTGCCAGCAGTCCGACAGGGGTTAACACTGAAGCTTTCTTT; cdr3_aa: CASSPTGVNTEAFF
j_call: TRBJ1-5; d_call: .; clone_size: .; v_call: TRBV3-1/TRBV3-2; cdr3_length: 14; cdr3_nt: TGTGCCAGCAGCCAACAAGTGACACCACAGCCCCAGCATTTT; cdr3_aa: CASSQQVTPQPQHF
j_call: TRBJ1-2; d_call: .; clone_size: .; v_call: TRBV6-5; cdr3_length: 14; cdr3_nt: TGTGCCAGCAGTCCAGCATCTGACACGAGTGGCTACACCTTC; cdr3_aa: CASSPASDTSGYTF
j_call: TRBJ1-2; d_call: TRBD1; clone_size: .; v_call: TRBV5-4; cdr3_length: 13; cdr3_nt: TGTGCCAGCAGCCAGGACAGGGCCTATGGCTACACCTTC; cdr3_aa: CASSQDRAYGYTF
j_call: TRBJ2-5; d_call: TRBD2; clone_size: once; v_call: TRBV2; cdr3_length: 17; cdr3_nt: TGTGCCAGCAATTTAAGGGGTAGCGGGGGGGTTGTAGAGACCCAGTACTTC; cdr3_aa: CASNLRGSGGVVETQYF
j_call: TRBJ1-6; d_call: TRBD1; clone_size: .; v_call: TRBV19; cdr3_length: 14; cdr3_nt: TGTGCCAGTAGTATGGGACAGGGGAATTCACCCCTCCACTTT; cdr3_aa: CASSMGQGNSPLHF
j_call: TRBJ2-7; d_call: TRBD2; clone_size: once; v_call: TRBV28; cdr3_length: 15; cdr3_nt: TGTGCCAGCAGTTTACCGGGGGGGCCTTCCTACGAGCAGTACTTC; cdr3_aa: CASSLPGGPSYEQYF
j_call: TRBJ2-3; d_call: .; clone_size: .; v_call: TRBV4-1; cdr3_length: 14; cdr3_nt: TGCGCCAGCAGCCAAGATCCCTCCACAGATACGCAGTATTTT; cdr3_aa: CASSQDPSTDTQYF
j_call: TRBJ2-5; d_call: .; clone_size: .; v_call: TRBV3-1/TRBV3-2; cdr3_length: 14; cdr3_nt: TGTGCCAGCAGCTTCCGGAGTACAGGGGAGACCCAGTACTTC; cdr3_aa: CASSFRSTGETQYF
j_call: TRBJ1-1; d_call: .; clone_size: .; v_call: TRBV11-2; cdr3_length: 11; cdr3_nt: TGTGCCAGCCAGGCGGGTATAGAAGCTTTCTTT; cdr3_aa: CASQAGIEAFF
j_call: TRBJ2-7; d_call: TRBD2; clone_size: .; v_call: TRBV2; cdr3_length: 13; cdr3_nt: TGTGCCAGCAGTATCCTAGCGGGGAACGAGCAGTACTTC; cdr3_aa: CASSILAGNEQYF
j_call: TRBJ1-1; d_call: .; clone_size: .; v_call: TRBV28; cdr3_length: 17; cdr3_nt: TGTGCCAGCAGTTTTCCCCCGGCGAGCGGCATGAACACTGAAGCTTTCTTT; cdr3_aa: CASSFPPASGMNTEAFF
j_call: TRBJ1-1; d_call: .; clone_size: .; v_call: TRBV5-6; cdr3_length: 15; cdr3_nt: TGTGCCAGCAGCTTGGACAGAGGCTGGGAGTCTGAAGCTTTCTTT; cdr3_aa: CASSLDRGWESEAFF
j_call: TRBJ2-7; d_call: TRBD2; clone_size: .; v_call: TRBV12-3/TRBV12-4; cdr3_length: 13; cdr3_nt: TGTGCCAGCAGTCAGGGACTAGCGGGGGAGCAGTACTTC; cdr3_aa: CASSQGLAGEQYF
j_call: TRBJ2-2; d_call: .; clone_size: few; v_call: TRBV11-2; cdr3_length: 14; cdr3_nt: TGTGCCAGCAGCTTAGTCAGAAACACCGGGGAGCTGTTTTTT; cdr3_aa: CASSLVRNTGELFF
j_call: TRBJ2-3; d_call: TRBD2; clone_size: .; v_call: TRBV4-2; cdr3_length: 19; cdr3_nt: TGTGCCAGCAGCCAAGAACTAGCGGGGAGCAGCTTTTGGACAGATACGCAGTATTTT; cdr3_aa: CASSQELAGSSFWTDTQYF
j_call: TRBJ2-7; d_call: TRBD1; clone_size: .; v_call: TRBV4-1; cdr3_length: 15; cdr3_nt: TGCGCCAGCAGCCAACTTCTCGGACAGGTGGGCGAGCAGTACTTC; cdr3_aa: CASSQLLGQVGEQYF
j_call: TRBJ2-3; d_call: .; clone_size: .; v_call: TRBV27; cdr3_length: 15; cdr3_nt: TGTGCCAGCAGTTTATTGGTGGGAGGCACAGATACGCAGTATTTT; cdr3_aa: CASSLLVGGTDTQYF
j_call: TRBJ2-2; d_call: TRBD2; clone_size: .; v_call: TRBV5-4; cdr3_length: 16; cdr3_nt: TGTGCCAGCAGCCTCCCCGGGGGGGGGAACACCGGGGAGCTGTTTTTT; cdr3_aa: CASSLPGGGNTGELFF
j_call: TRBJ1-4; d_call: .; clone_size: .; v_call: TRBV29-1; cdr3_length: 16; cdr3_nt: TGCAGCGTGCCGGGTCCCGGCGTGCTGGGTAATGAAAAACTGTTTTTT; cdr3_aa: CSVPGPGVLGNEKLFF
j_call: TRBJ1-5; d_call: TRBD1; clone_size: .; v_call: TRBV7-8; cdr3_length: 17; cdr3_nt: TGTGCCAGCAGCTTAGCCGCCGGGACAGGGGGCAATCAGCCCCAGCATTTT; cdr3_aa: CASSLAAGTGGNQPQHF
j_call: TRBJ2-2; d_call: .; clone_size: .; v_call: TRBV3-1/TRBV3-2; cdr3_length: 14; cdr3_nt: TGTGCCAGCACCAGAACGAGCAGGGGCAGGGAGCTGTTTTTT; cdr3_aa: CASTRTSRGRELFF
j_call: TRBJ1-5; d_call: .; clone_size: few; v_call: TRBV28; cdr3_length: 14; cdr3_nt: TGTGCCAGCAGTTTCCCATCAAATAATCAGCCCCAGCATTTT; cdr3_aa: CASSFPSNNQPQHF
j_call: TRBJ1-1; d_call: .; clone_size: .; v_call: TRBV4-1; cdr3_length: 13; cdr3_nt: TGCGCCAGCAGCCAAGAAACAGGCTGGTCCGCTTTCTTT; cdr3_aa: CASSQETGWSAFF
j_call: TRBJ1-4; d_call: .; clone_size: .; v_call: TRBV6-5; cdr3_length: 13; cdr3_nt: TGTGCCAGCACGGAGCGAAATAATGAAAAACTGTTTTTT; cdr3_aa: CASTERNNEKLFF
j_call: TRBJ2-7; d_call: .; clone_size: once; v_call: TRBV19; cdr3_length: 16; cdr3_nt: TGTGCCAGTAGTACTCGGGGGACGCGTGGGTCCTACGAGCAGTACTTC; cdr3_aa: CASSTRGTRGSYEQYF
j_call: TRBJ2-3; d_call: .; clone_size: .; v_call: TRBV13; cdr3_length: 17; cdr3_nt: TGTGCCAGCAGCCCGAATAACTGGGGGCGCGGAACAGATACGCAGTATTTT; cdr3_aa: CASSPNNWGRGTDTQYF
j_call: TRBJ2-5; d_call: .; clone_size: .; v_call: TRBV12-3/TRBV12-4; cdr3_length: 11; cdr3_nt: TGTGCCAGCAATGGGCGGGGGCCCCAGTACTTC; cdr3_aa: CASNGRGPQYF